These T cell receptor beta chains were read from a single sample in a study of T cell repertoires in cytomegalovirus infection. TCRdb re-called the reads with MiXCR, one entry per CDR3 protein. The table lists a few hundred thousand distinct CDR3 sequences, approximately 40% of them singletons. Antigens of these TCRs are unknown. The source was cultured PBMCs, collected from culture after CMV antigen stimulation. All receptors derive from a human donor in good health (CMV status not recorded). Some clones in this sample may be carry-over from other donors' samples. The CDR3 runs from the conserved cysteine through the conserved F or W. Fields, in order: V gene, J gene, clone size, CDR3 length, D gene, CDR3 DNA, CDR3 protein. The D gene is left open where the match is weak. Rows give clone size only sometimes, using once, few, many, or a class for an expanded clone.

V gene: TRBV2; J gene: TRBJ1-1; clone size: .; CDR3 length: 13; D gene: .; CDR3 DNA: TGTGCCACCTGCTTGAGGGGCAACACTGAAGCTTTCTTT; CDR3 protein: CATCLRGNTEAFF
V gene: TRBV7-8; J gene: TRBJ1-5; clone size: .; CDR3 length: 14; D gene: .; CDR3 DNA: TGTGCCAGCAGCTATTCAGGGTCCGACCAGCCCCAGCATTTT; CDR3 protein: CASSYSGSDQPQHF
V gene: TRBV7-2; J gene: TRBJ2-7; clone size: .; CDR3 length: 15; D gene: TRBD1; CDR3 DNA: TGTGCCAGCAGCTTGGTCGGGACAGGGTCCCACGAGCAGTACTTC; CDR3 protein: CASSLVGTGSHEQYF
V gene: TRBV6-2/TRBV6-3; J gene: TRBJ1-1; clone size: .; CDR3 length: 15; D gene: .; CDR3 DNA: TGTGCCAGCAGTTACCCCGACAGATTATACACTGAAGCTTTCTTT; CDR3 protein: CASSYPDRLYTEAFF
V gene: TRBV28; J gene: TRBJ2-5; clone size: .; CDR3 length: 15; D gene: TRBD1; CDR3 DNA: TGTGCCAGCAGTCGCCCCACAGGGGGCAAAAAGACCCAGTACTTC; CDR3 protein: CASSRPTGGKKTQYF
V gene: TRBV6-6; J gene: TRBJ1-1; clone size: few; CDR3 length: 15; D gene: TRBD1; CDR3 DNA: TGTGCCAGCAGTTATTGGACAGGGGCGAACACTGAAGCTTTCTTT; CDR3 protein: CASSYWTGANTEAFF
V gene: TRBV7-2; J gene: TRBJ2-7; clone size: few; CDR3 length: 14; D gene: .; CDR3 DNA: TGTGCCAGCAGCTTAGGGACTGAGGCCCCGTCCCTGTACTTC; CDR3 protein: CASSLGTEAPSLYF
V gene: TRBV11-2; J gene: TRBJ2-7; clone size: few; CDR3 length: 12; D gene: .; CDR3 DNA: TGTGCCAGCAGCTTAAGGGCCTTCGAGCAGTACTTC; CDR3 protein: CASSLRAFEQYF
V gene: TRBV29-1; J gene: TRBJ2-1; clone size: .; CDR3 length: 16; D gene: TRBD2; CDR3 DNA: TGCAGCGTTAACCCCCTGACTAGCGGGAGTTTCAATGAGCAGTTCTTC; CDR3 protein: CSVNPLTSGSFNEQFF
V gene: TRBV7-6; J gene: TRBJ2-2; clone size: .; CDR3 length: 15; D gene: .; CDR3 DNA: TGTGCCAGCAGCCGTTGGGGCAGGTCGGCCGGGGAGCTGTTTTTT; CDR3 protein: CASSRWGRSAGELFF
V gene: TRBV11-2; J gene: TRBJ2-1; clone size: .; CDR3 length: 13; D gene: .; CDR3 DNA: TGTGCCAGCAGCCTTACGACAGACCTCGAGCAGTTCTTC; CDR3 protein: CASSLTTDLEQFF
V gene: TRBV7-2; J gene: TRBJ2-1; clone size: few; CDR3 length: 16; D gene: TRBD2; CDR3 DNA: TGTGCCAGCAGCTTAAGGGCGGGAGGGCTCTTCAATGAGCAGTTCTTC; CDR3 protein: CASSLRAGGLFNEQFF
V gene: TRBV5-1; J gene: TRBJ1-4; clone size: .; CDR3 length: 15; D gene: TRBD1; CDR3 DNA: TGCGCCAGCAGCCCGGGGGGACAGGCTAATGAAAAACTGTTTTTT; CDR3 protein: CASSPGGQANEKLFF
V gene: TRBV7-9; J gene: TRBJ2-3; clone size: many; CDR3 length: 15; D gene: .; CDR3 DNA: TGTGCCAGCAGCTTAGGTTGGGGCAGCACAGATACGCAGTATTTT; CDR3 protein: CASSLGWGSTDTQYF
V gene: TRBV6-1; J gene: TRBJ2-4; clone size: few; CDR3 length: 10; D gene: .; CDR3 DNA: TGTGCCTCAGAGGCGGGACGACAGTACTTC; CDR3 protein: CASEAGRQYF
V gene: TRBV6-2/TRBV6-3; J gene: TRBJ2-5; clone size: few; CDR3 length: 14; D gene: .; CDR3 DNA: TGTGCCAGCAGTCAGGCCTCGACAGGAGAGACCCAGTACTTC; CDR3 protein: CASSQASTGETQYF
V gene: TRBV7-2; J gene: TRBJ1-6; clone size: .; CDR3 length: 19; D gene: .; CDR3 DNA: TGTGCCAGCAGCCCTCGGACGGGTCTGTCCGCCATTTATAATTCACCCCTCCACTTT; CDR3 protein: CASSPRTGLSAIYNSPLHF
V gene: TRBV7-2; J gene: TRBJ2-7; clone size: few; CDR3 length: 13; D gene: .; CDR3 DNA: TGTGCCAGCAGCTGGAACACGGGGTCCGAGCAGTACTTC; CDR3 protein: CASSWNTGSEQYF
V gene: TRBV12-3/TRBV12-4; J gene: TRBJ2-1; clone size: few; CDR3 length: 19; D gene: .; CDR3 DNA: TGTGCCAGCAGCTCACACGGGCGGGCGCCTACCAGCTCCTACAATGAGCAGTTCTTC; CDR3 protein: CASSSHGRAPTSSYNEQFF
V gene: TRBV5-1; J gene: TRBJ1-6; clone size: .; CDR3 length: 13; D gene: .; CDR3 DNA: TGCGCCAGCAGCTTGGACCGAAATTCACCCCTCCACTTT; CDR3 protein: CASSLDRNSPLHF
V gene: TRBV6-2/TRBV6-3; J gene: TRBJ1-1; clone size: few; CDR3 length: 16; D gene: TRBD1; CDR3 DNA: TGTGCCAGCAGTCGGGACAGGGCTGGAATGAACACTGAAGCTTTCTTT; CDR3 protein: CASSRDRAGMNTEAFF
V gene: TRBV11-2; J gene: TRBJ2-1; clone size: .; CDR3 length: 16; D gene: TRBD2; CDR3 DNA: TGTGCCAGCAGCGCCGGGACTAGCGGGGGAAACAATGAGCAGTTCTTC; CDR3 protein: CASSAGTSGGNNEQFF
V gene: TRBV28; J gene: TRBJ2-5; clone size: .; CDR3 length: 12; D gene: .; CDR3 DNA: TGTGCCAGCAGTTTCCCTCCAGAGACCCAGTACTTC; CDR3 protein: CASSFPPETQYF
V gene: TRBV6-5; J gene: TRBJ2-3; clone size: few; CDR3 length: 16; D gene: TRBD1; CDR3 DNA: TGTGCCAGCAGTTTTTCCGGACAGGGCGGAACAGATACGCAGTATTTT; CDR3 protein: CASSFSGQGGTDTQYF
V gene: TRBV12-3/TRBV12-4; J gene: TRBJ2-7; clone size: .; CDR3 length: 14; D gene: TRBD1; CDR3 DNA: TGTGCCAATGCGGACAGGGGAAACTCCTACGAGCAGTACTTC; CDR3 protein: CANADRGNSYEQYF
V gene: TRBV2; J gene: TRBJ2-5; clone size: .; CDR3 length: 14; D gene: .; CDR3 DNA: TGTGCCAGCAGAGTTGGGACTGCCCAAGAGACCCAGTACTTC; CDR3 protein: CASRVGTAQETQYF
V gene: TRBV10-3; J gene: TRBJ2-1; clone size: .; CDR3 length: 14; D gene: .; CDR3 DNA: TGTGCCATTTTCGAGGGGCCCGGGGGCAATGAGCAGTTCTTC; CDR3 protein: CAIFEGPGGNEQFF
V gene: TRBV27; J gene: TRBJ1-4; clone size: .; CDR3 length: 18; D gene: TRBD1; CDR3 DNA: TGTGCCAGCAGCCTCACAGGGGGCAGCTCATCGCTAAGCGAAAAACTGTTTTTT; CDR3 protein: CASSLTGGSSSLSEKLFF
V gene: TRBV5-1; J gene: TRBJ2-5; clone size: .; CDR3 length: 15; D gene: .; CDR3 DNA: TGCGCCAGCAGCTTGGGGATGGCTAGAGGCGAGACCCAGTACTTC; CDR3 protein: CASSLGMARGETQYF
V gene: TRBV5-4; J gene: TRBJ2-1; clone size: once; CDR3 length: 16; D gene: TRBD2; CDR3 DNA: TGTGCCAGCAGCTTGGTAGCGGGAGGGCCGGGGGATGAGCAGTTCTTC; CDR3 protein: CASSLVAGGPGDEQFF
V gene: TRBV25-1; J gene: TRBJ2-3; clone size: .; CDR3 length: 14; D gene: .; CDR3 DNA: TGTGCCAGCAGCCACCCTCCAGGGGTAGATACGCAGTATTTT; CDR3 protein: CASSHPPGVDTQYF
V gene: TRBV20-1; J gene: TRBJ2-3; clone size: .; CDR3 length: 11; D gene: .; CDR3 DNA: TGCAGTGCTAGCCTTACAGATACGCAGTATTTT; CDR3 protein: CSASLTDTQYF
V gene: TRBV7-2; J gene: TRBJ1-6; clone size: few; CDR3 length: 14; D gene: TRBD1; CDR3 DNA: TGTGCCAGCAACACAGGGACAGGGAGTTCACCCCTCCACTTT; CDR3 protein: CASNTGTGSSPLHF
V gene: TRBV5-4; J gene: TRBJ2-7; clone size: .; CDR3 length: 14; D gene: .; CDR3 DNA: TGTGCCAGCAGCACGGCAGGGTACGTCGACGAGCAGTACTTC; CDR3 protein: CASSTAGYVDEQYF
V gene: TRBV2; J gene: TRBJ1-1; clone size: .; CDR3 length: 13; D gene: .; CDR3 DNA: TGTGCCAGCAAAGCAGGGCGGGACACTGAAGCTTTCTTT; CDR3 protein: CASKAGRDTEAFF
V gene: TRBV6-2/TRBV6-3; J gene: TRBJ1-1; clone size: few; CDR3 length: 13; D gene: .; CDR3 DNA: TGTGCCAGCACGGGGGGGGCGGTCACTGAAGCTTTCTTT; CDR3 protein: CASTGGAVTEAFF
V gene: TRBV19; J gene: TRBJ2-2; clone size: .; CDR3 length: 14; D gene: .; CDR3 DNA: TGTGCCAGTAGTAGTCACGACAGACCCGGGGAGCTGTTTTTT; CDR3 protein: CASSSHDRPGELFF
V gene: TRBV6-6; J gene: TRBJ2-7; clone size: .; CDR3 length: 15; D gene: .; CDR3 DNA: TGTGCCAGCAGAAAGGGGTGGCGGCCTGATAACGAGCAGTACTTC; CDR3 protein: CASRKGWRPDNEQYF
V gene: TRBV12-3/TRBV12-4; J gene: TRBJ2-3; clone size: .; CDR3 length: 14; D gene: .; CDR3 DNA: TGTGCCAGCAGTTTTAGCGGTACTCCCGATACGCAGTATTTT; CDR3 protein: CASSFSGTPDTQYF
V gene: TRBV6-5; J gene: TRBJ1-1; clone size: .; CDR3 length: 16; D gene: .; CDR3 DNA: TGTGCCAGCAGTTACTCGGGGGGGGGATTTCGGACTGAAGCTTTCTTT; CDR3 protein: CASSYSGGGFRTEAFF
V gene: TRBV4-3; J gene: TRBJ1-2; clone size: .; CDR3 length: 14; D gene: .; CDR3 DNA: TGCGCCAGCAGCCAAGATACCGCCAACTATGGCTACACCTTC; CDR3 protein: CASSQDTANYGYTF
V gene: TRBV6-6; J gene: TRBJ2-1; clone size: .; CDR3 length: 16; D gene: TRBD2; CDR3 DNA: TGTGCCAGCAGCAGTGGAGCGGGAGCTTCCTACAATGAGCAGTTCTTC; CDR3 protein: CASSSGAGASYNEQFF
V gene: TRBV19; J gene: TRBJ1-6; clone size: .; CDR3 length: 16; D gene: .; CDR3 DNA: TGTGCCAGTACCACCCTCCGGGGCAAAGCGAACTCACCCCTCCACTTT; CDR3 protein: CASTTLRGKANSPLHF
V gene: TRBV18; J gene: TRBJ2-1; clone size: .; CDR3 length: 14; D gene: .; CDR3 DNA: TGTGCCAGCTCACCAAAGCGGAGCTACAATGAGCAGTTCTTC; CDR3 protein: CASSPKRSYNEQFF
V gene: TRBV5-6; J gene: TRBJ1-5; clone size: .; CDR3 length: 14; D gene: .; CDR3 DNA: TGTGCCAGCAGCTTGATTCACAGCAGCCAGCCCCAGCATTTT; CDR3 protein: CASSLIHSSQPQHF
V gene: TRBV20-1; J gene: TRBJ2-2; clone size: .; CDR3 length: 14; D gene: TRBD2; CDR3 DNA: TGCAGTGCGAGATGGGGGGGGAACACCGGGGAGCTGTTTTTT; CDR3 protein: CSARWGGNTGELFF
V gene: TRBV20-1; J gene: TRBJ2-3; clone size: few; CDR3 length: 16; D gene: TRBD2; CDR3 DNA: TGCAGTGCTAGAGCCCGACTAGCGGGAGTGACAGATACGCAGTATTTT; CDR3 protein: CSARARLAGVTDTQYF
V gene: TRBV7-9; J gene: TRBJ2-3; clone size: .; CDR3 length: 16; D gene: .; CDR3 DNA: TGTGCCAGCAGCCAACGACGCGGAGCCCGCACAGATACGCAGTATTTT; CDR3 protein: CASSQRRGARTDTQYF
V gene: TRBV6-2/TRBV6-3; J gene: TRBJ2-7; clone size: .; CDR3 length: 13; D gene: .; CDR3 DNA: TGTGCCAGCAGTTGGAACAGGGTTTACGAGCAGTACTTC; CDR3 protein: CASSWNRVYEQYF
V gene: TRBV6-8; J gene: TRBJ1-2; clone size: .; CDR3 length: 15; D gene: .; CDR3 DNA: TGTGCCAGCAGTTACTCCGCTGCGGGCCCCTATGGCTACACCTTC; CDR3 protein: CASSYSAAGPYGYTF
V gene: TRBV28; J gene: TRBJ2-7; clone size: once; CDR3 length: 13; D gene: .; CDR3 DNA: TGTGCCAGCAGTTTTGAGCTATCCTACGAGCAGTACTTC; CDR3 protein: CASSFELSYEQYF
V gene: TRBV29-1; J gene: TRBJ2-7; clone size: many; CDR3 length: 14; D gene: TRBD2; CDR3 DNA: TGCAGCGTTGAGGAAAGAGCGGGAGGGTACGAGCAGTACTTC; CDR3 protein: CSVEERAGGYEQYF
V gene: TRBV7-2; J gene: TRBJ2-3; clone size: .; CDR3 length: 14; D gene: .; CDR3 DNA: TGTGCCAGCAGCCCAGTGGGACTCACAGATACGCAGTATTTT; CDR3 protein: CASSPVGLTDTQYF
V gene: TRBV7-6; J gene: TRBJ1-6; clone size: few; CDR3 length: 14; D gene: .; CDR3 DNA: TGTGCCAGCAGCTTAGAGGCGGTGGGGTCACCCCTCCACTTT; CDR3 protein: CASSLEAVGSPLHF
V gene: TRBV20-1; J gene: TRBJ2-3; clone size: .; CDR3 length: 14; D gene: .; CDR3 DNA: TGCAGTGCTAGAGGTCTGGAATCCACAGATACGCAGTATTTT; CDR3 protein: CSARGLESTDTQYF
V gene: TRBV7-4; J gene: TRBJ2-5; clone size: .; CDR3 length: 18; D gene: TRBD2; CDR3 DNA: TGTGCCAGCAGTTCTTACGAGGGACTAGCGGTCGAACAAGAGACCCAGTACTTC; CDR3 protein: CASSSYEGLAVEQETQYF
V gene: TRBV19; J gene: TRBJ2-7; clone size: .; CDR3 length: 14; D gene: TRBD2; CDR3 DNA: TGTGCCAGTAGCTCTCTAGGACTAGCGGACGAGCAGTACTTC; CDR3 protein: CASSSLGLADEQYF